The 28 T cell receptor beta chains presented below share a single source sample, sequenced in a study of blood T cell repertoires in COVID-19. Data came from immunoSEQ multiplex PCR; TCRdb stores just in-frame clones and leaves some out. The sample includes about 68,000 clones, 80% to 90% of them seen just once. The material sequenced was peripheral blood. All receptors come from a man younger than 40 with acute or convalescent COVID-19.

The rearrangement uses TRBV7-2 and TRBJ2-7; 7 nucleotides align to TRBD2. The junction had 13 bases not matched to a gene; V was cut back by 5 bases and J by 9 bases. The CDR3 is made up of 14 amino acids. Germline V gene sequence: CDR1 SGHTA, CDR2 FQGNSA. In nucleotides, the CDR3 is TGTGCCAGCAGCCCGTTTGGTACAACGGGGGGGCAGTACTTC. It codes for CASSPFGTTGGQYF.

The V call is TRBV7-9, the J call TRBJ1-3, with D possibly matching TRBD1 (6 bases). CDR1 and CDR2 from the germline V gene are SEHNR and FQNEAQ (reference sequence). V lost 0 bases and J lost 10, with 13 bases in between. This CDR3 contains 14 residues. CDR3 bases: TGTGCCAGCAGCTTAGCTTACAGGGCCGGTACCATATATTTT. As protein: CASSLAYRAGTIYF.

CDR3 bases: TGTGCCTGCGACCCGGGGCTAGCGGGAGCCGGGGAGCTGTTTTTT. This gives the protein CACDPGLAGAGELFF. The chain combines TRBV30 with TRBJ2-2; 10 nucleotides agree with TRBD2. This CDR3 has 15 amino acids. Trimming removed 6 bases from V and 6 bases from J; junction bases left unmatched: 10. Germline lookup yields CDR1 GTSNPN and CDR2 SVGIG (reference sequence).

V and J are TRBV4-1 and TRBJ2-1; 9 bases agree with TRBD1. The CDR3 runs to 16 residues. Germline assignment: CDR1 MGHRA and CDR2 YSYEKL. V dropped 6 bases and J dropped 6; count of bases not matched to a gene: 12. The CDR3 DNA reads TGCGCCAGCAGTCAACCGGGACAGGGAGGCGTCAATGAGCAGTTCTTC. Translated: CASSQPGQGGVNEQFF.

V is TRBV19 and J is TRBJ1-2; possibly TRBD1 for D (6 bases). Germline lookup yields CDR1 LNHDA and CDR2 SQIVND (reference sequence). V lost 5 bases to trimming and J lost 1 base, with 23 bases between them. The CDR3 totals 18 residues. As DNA, the CDR3 is TGTGCCAGTAGTGCCGACGGACAGTTCGTTTTTAGTAACTATGGCTACACCTTC. It encodes CASSADGQFVFSNYGYTF.

The rearrangement uses TRBV9 and TRBJ2-2, with a possible D match to TRBD2 (6 bases). Germline-derived CDR1 and CDR2 are SGDLS and YYNGEE. The CDR3 totals 16 residues. The V and J ends lost 4 bases and 3 bases respectively, with 16 bases between them. The CDR3 sequence is CASSLLGRLDTGELFF. DNA for the CDR3: TGTGCCAGCAGCCTCCTAGGGAGGCTTGACACCGGGGAGCTGTTTTTT.

This rearrangement joins TRBV15 to TRBJ1-4, with D maybe TRBD1 (5 bases). This CDR3 has 15 residues. V gave up 3 bases and J gave up 2 bases, with 10 bases separating them. The V gene's germline CDR1 is LNHNV and CDR2 YYDKDF (reference sequence). Here the CDR3 DNA reads TGTGCCACCAGCAGCAGGGTGCGTACTAATGAAAAACTGTTTTTT. The encoded protein is CATSSRVRTNEKLFF.

The DNA of the CDR3 is TGTGCCACCCGAGCAATGAAAGGGGCGGGGGGTAGCAATCAGCCCCAGCATTTT. This gives the protein CATRAMKGAGGSNQPQHF. V usage is TRBV24-1 and J usage is TRBJ1-5; maybe TRBD1 (5 bases). The CDR3 is 18 amino acids. Looked up from germline, CDR1 is KGHDR and CDR2 is SFDVKD. V was clipped by 9 bases and J by 0 bases, with 23 bases between them.

The chain employs TRBV28 and TRBJ2-5; 7 bases line up with TRBD1. CDR3 length equals 15 residues. Trimming took 5 bases from V and 1 from J; bases not matched to a gene: 7. CDR1 MDHEN and CDR2 SYDVKM come from the germline V gene. The CDR3 protein is CASSPRDRSQETQYF. CDR3 sequence (DNA): TGTGCCAGCAGTCCTCGGGACAGAAGCCAAGAGACCCAGTACTTC.

V gene TRBV5-6 combines with J gene TRBJ2-3; 7 bases align to TRBD1. CDR1 SGHDT and CDR2 YYEEEE come from the germline V gene. Trimming took 4 bases from V and 9 from J; bases not matched to a gene: 8. This CDR3 region has 13 residues. CDR3 residues: CASSLTGSDTQYF. Here the CDR3 DNA reads TGTGCCAGCAGCCTGACAGGGAGCGACACGCAGTATTTT. Using reference TRBV5-6 and TRBJ2-3 for the parts outside the CDR3, the full variable domain is DAGVTQSPTHLIKTRGQQVTLRCSPKSGHDTVSWYQQALGQGPQFIFQYYEEEERQRGNFPDRFSGHQFPNYSSELNVNALLLGDSALYLCASSLTGSDTQYFGPGTRLTVL.

The chain uses TRBV14 and TRBJ2-1; possible D gene TRBD2, 6 bases. The CDR3 contains 15 residues. The germline CDR1 and CDR2 sequences are SGHDN and FVKESK. Trimming took 3 bases from V and 0 from J, leaving 9 bases between them. CDR3 residues: CASSQVRDSYNEQFF. CDR3 sequence (DNA): TGTGCCAGCAGCCAGGTGCGGGACTCCTACAATGAGCAGTTCTTC.

The chain has TRBV28 and TRBJ1-5; D not resolved. The ends were cut back, 3 bases at V and 0 bases at J, with 3 bases in the middle. CDR3 length equals 13 residues. From germline, CDR1 is MDHEN and CDR2 SYDVKM. This CDR3 reads CASSFNSNQPQHF. The CDR3 nucleotides read TGTGCCAGCAGTTTCAATAGCAATCAGCCCCAGCATTTT.

This clone came up a few times. The chain carries TRBV23-1 and TRBJ1-2; 7 bases map to TRBD1. TRBV23-1 is treated as an ORF (open reading frame) with a function not yet certain. V was clipped by 7 bases and J by 4 bases; unmatched bases: 6. CDR3 length: 13 residues. Here the CDR3 reads CASILTGVYGYTF. DNA of the CDR3: TGCGCCAGCATTCTTACAGGGGTCTATGGCTACACCTTC.

The CDR3: CASSYATGAGEKLFF. CDR3 bases: TGTGCCAGCAGTTACGCGACAGGGGCGGGGGAAAAACTGTTTTTT. The V and J genes are TRBV6-5 and TRBJ1-4; the match to TRBD1 covers 8 bases. This CDR3 has 15 amino acids. The V and J ends lost 2 bases and 8 bases, in that order; junction bases with no gene match: 7. Germline assignment: CDR1 MNHEY and CDR2 SVGAGI.

V usage is TRBV11-2 and J usage is TRBJ2-2; perhaps TRBD1 as D (6 bases). This CDR3 has 15 amino acids. Germline V gene data show CDR1 as SGHAT and CDR2 as FQNNGV. Trimming stripped 0 bases from V and 3 bases from J, with 8 bases between. The CDR3 spells CASSLEQGDTGELFF. The CDR3 DNA reads TGTGCCAGCAGCTTAGAACAGGGCGACACCGGGGAGCTGTTTTTT.

This sequence joins TRBV19 and TRBJ1-2; 10 positions agree with TRBD1. With 4 bases clipped from V and 8 bases from J, the junction kept 10 bases outside the gene matches. In germline, CDR1 is LNHDA, CDR2 SQIVND (reference sequence). The CDR3 runs to 15 residues. The CDR3 is CASSTTGGASGGYTF. In nucleotides, the CDR3 is TGTGCCAGTAGTACGACAGGGGGCGCTTCTGGAGGCTACACCTTC.

As concerns this clone: The junction and the germline gene differ at one end; a read error may be behind it. This chain joins TRBV27 and TRBJ1-6; 8 bases fit TRBD1. This CDR3 is 14 amino acids long. Germline CDR1 and CDR2: MNHEY and SMNVEV (reference sequence). In DNA, the CDR3 is TGTGCCAGCAATTTACAGGGGGGTCGTTCACCCCTCCACTTT. Protein sequence: CASNLQGGRSPLHF.

The gene calls are TRBV27 and TRBJ1-5; 10 bases match TRBD1. Germline trimming cut 4 bases from V and 2 bases from J; bases unmatched to any gene: 17. In germline, CDR1 is MNHEY, CDR2 SMNVEV (reference sequence). This CDR3 has 20 residues. The CDR3 region is CASSSPGRGQGSLGNQPQHF. The DNA for the CDR3 is TGTGCCAGCAGTTCGCCCGGTCGGGGACAGGGGAGCTTGGGCAATCAGCCCCAGCATTTT.

The chain links TRBV28 to TRBJ2-5; weak D call: TRBD1 (5 bases). Germline CDR1 MDHEN, CDR2 SYDVKM. This CDR3 region has 14 residues. Trimming cost V 2 bases and J 4 bases, with 11 bases left between them. CDR3 coding DNA: TGTGCCAGCAGTTTACAGGGTTATCGAGAGACCCAGTACTTC. Protein product: CASSLQGYRETQYF. Full variable domain (missing parts from reference TRBV28 and TRBJ2-5): DVKVTQSSRYLVKRTGEKVFLECVQDMDHENMFWYRQDPGLGLRLIYFSYDVKMKEKGDIPEGYSVSREKKERFSLILESASTNQTSMYLCASSLQGYRETQYFGPGTRLLVL.

This chain connects TRBV6-5 to TRBJ1-6, with D possibly TRBD1 on 6 matching bases. Germline assignment: CDR1 MNHEY and CDR2 SVGAGI. The CDR3 contains 14 residues. V was clipped by 5 bases and J by 7 bases, with 12 bases between them. The CDR3 protein is CASSLRDINSPLHF. DNA of the CDR3: TGTGCCAGCAGTCTCCGGGACATCAATTCACCCCTCCACTTT.

In DNA, the CDR3 is TGTGCCAGCAGCGTGGGCCGCGATGAAAAACTGTTTTTT. As protein: CASSVGRDEKLFF. The chain couples TRBV11-1 to TRBJ1-4; D is unclear. The length of the CDR3 is 13 residues. The V end was cut by 5 bases, the J end by 6 bases, with 10 bases between. Germline CDR1 reads SGHAT; CDR2 reads FQDESV (reference sequence).

This clone has only a few counts. V and J are TRBV5-1 and TRBJ2-3, with D perhaps TRBD2 (5 bases). Trimming removed 6 bases at V and 1 base at J, with 24 bases between. Germline loops: CDR1 SGHRS, CDR2 YFSETQ. This CDR3 has 18 residues. The CDR3 nucleotides are TGCGCCAGCAACTGGGGAGTGGGCGCCTTGTCGGGCACAGATACGCAGTATTTT. Its translation: CASNWGVGALSGTDTQYF.

J is TRBJ1-1 and V is TRBV18; D might be TRBD1 (5 bases). Trimming stripped 2 bases from V and 0 bases from J, with 16 bases between. Germline loops: CDR1 KGHSH, CDR2 LQKENI. CDR3 length: 17 residues. The CDR3 region has the DNA TGTGCCAGCTCACCAGTACGACAGCGGGGAGTGAACACTGAAGCTTTCTTT. It yields the protein CASSPVRQRGVNTEAFF.

The chain combines TRBV29-1 with TRBJ1-2; no clear D. CDR3 length: 13 residues. CDR1 and CDR2 from the germline V gene are SQVTM and ANQGSEA. CDR3 DNA: TGCGGATGTAACCCGGGGACTAACTATGGCTACACCTTC. Translating gives CGCNPGTNYGYTF.

This rearrangement joins TRBV20-1 to TRBJ2-2; 9 bases are a match to TRBD1. With V trimmed by 3 bases and J by 5 bases, 7 bases remained unmatched. The length of the CDR3 is 15 residues. Per the germline V gene, CDR1 is DFQATT and CDR2 is SNEGSKA (reference sequence). DNA for the CDR3: TGCAGTGCTAGTCACCGGGACAGGGCTACCGGGGAGCTGTTTTTT. Amino acid sequence: CSASHRDRATGELFF.

This chain links TRBV6-5 with TRBJ2-3; 10 bases match TRBD2. Germline trimming cut 5 bases from V and 4 bases from J; bases unmatched to any gene: 3. The CDR3 runs to 14 residues. From germline, CDR1 is MNHEY and CDR2 SVGAGI. The CDR3 sequence: CASSSGRVSDTQYF. CDR3 bases: TGTGCCAGCAGTAGCGGGAGGGTATCAGATACGCAGTATTTT.

This chain uses TRBV5-8 with TRBJ2-7; TRBD1 is a possible D gene (6 bases). This CDR3 spans 14 amino acids. Trimming removed 3 bases at V and 1 base at J, with 11 bases between. Germline V gene data show CDR1 as SGHTS and CDR2 as YDEGEE. Here the CDR3 reads CASSSITGSYEQYF. The CDR3 DNA reads as TGTGCCAGCAGCTCAATCACAGGGTCCTACGAGCAGTACTTC.

Comment on this clone: Other DNA sequences in this specimen translate into the identical CDR3. The V and J genes are TRBV5-1 and TRBJ2-1, with TRBD2 matching 7 bases. CDR1 is SGHRS, CDR2 YFSETQ, per germline. This CDR3 contains 16 residues. The V gene end was trimmed by 0 bases and the J gene end by 0 bases; junction bases not matched to a gene: 3. The CDR3 DNA reads as TGCGCCAGCAGCTTGGGACTAGCCCCCTCCTACAATGAGCAGTTCTTC. It specifies CASSLGLAPSYNEQFF.